This T cell receptor (beta chain) was retrieved from a study of T cell repertoires in cytomegalovirus infection. Remarks on this clonotype: Antigen unknown.

Per germline, CDR1 MGHRA and CDR2 YSYEKL. After removal of 5 bases from V and 4 bases from J, the junction contained 11 bases not matched to a gene. The CDR3 has 17 residues. Study-level points and caveats: Adding up the frequency of public TCR beta families identified people who carried CMV plus the relevant HLA. The ex vivo response showed dominance by HLA-C-restricted CMV-specific TCR beta clonotypes.

TCRdb used MiXCR to reprocess the reads, holding one entry per CDR3 protein. The sample contains about 340,000 distinct CDR3 sequences, 25% to 35% of which appear only once. Source: cultured PBMCs, taken from culture after CMV antigen stimulation. This sequence originates from a human donor in good health (CMV status not recorded). Some clones in this sample may be carry-over from other donors' samples. J is TRBJ1-2 and V is TRBV4-1; TRBD1 agrees at 12 bases. The CDR3 reads CASSSRVGQGASYGYTF. The CDR3 DNA sequence: TGCGCCAGCAGCTCAAGAGTGGGACAGGGGGCCAGCTATGGCTACACCTTC.